This entry lists 25 T cell receptor beta chains sequenced from one sample in a study of cytomegalovirus exposure and HLA in healthy donors (dated 2017 in TCRdb). Library preparation used the immunoSEQ multiplex PCR assay. For the multiplex PCR, a mixture combining 60 forward primers for TCR Vbeta segments and 13 reverse primers for TCR Jbeta segments was used. TCRdb stores this immuneACCESS table with in-frame sequences only. Part of the clones is absent; in the studies checked, under half of the shortfall reflects unresolved V genes, and no reason is known for the rest. The sample table holds roughly 100,000 clones, of which roughly 80% were seen once. The ten largest clonotypes hold 1.5% to 2% of the sample. The source material was PBMCs. The receptors shown here come from a man aged 45-60 years in good health and CMV-seronegative.

The V gene is TRBV2, the J gene TRBJ1-3; D is possibly TRBD1 (6 bases). Per germline, CDR1 SNHLY and CDR2 FYNNEI. The CDR3 runs to 13 residues. Trimming removed 10 bases at V and 2 bases at J, with 12 bases between. CDR3 protein: CATTGLAGNTIYF. The CDR3 DNA is TGTGCCACCACAGGGTTGGCTGGAAACACCATATATTTT.

The V gene is TRBV5-1, the J gene TRBJ1-3, with D possibly matching TRBD1 (5 bases). Per germline, CDR1 SGHRS and CDR2 YFSETQ. This CDR3 contains 14 residues. Trimming pared 0 bases from V and 4 bases from J, leaving 8 bases between. In nucleotides, the CDR3 is TGCGCCAGCAGCTTGGGACAGTACGGAAACACCATATATTTT. It specifies CASSLGQYGNTIYF.

The V call is TRBV7-2, the J call TRBJ1-4; 7 positions agree with TRBD1. J gave up 3 bases and V 2 bases, and 3 bases lay outside the gene matches. This CDR3 has 15 residues. The germline V gene has CDR1 SGHTA and CDR2 FQGNSA. CDR3 in amino acids: CASSLSGTANEKLFF. The DNA of the CDR3 is TGTGCCAGCAGCTTATCAGGGACAGCTAATGAAAAACTGTTTTTT. The full variable domain, completed using reference TRBV7-2 and TRBJ1-4, is GAGVSQSPSNKVTEKGKDVELRCDPISGHTALYWYRQSLGQGLEFLIYFQGNSAPDKSGLPSDRFSAERTGGSVSTLTIQRTQQEDSAVYLCASSLSGTANEKLFFGSGTQLSVL.

This chain links TRBV9 with TRBJ2-2; TRBD2 agrees at 12 bases. This CDR3 region has 14 residues. V lost 8 bases and J lost 4; bases outside the gene matches: 3. CDR1 and CDR2 (germline): SGDLS, YYNGEE. In nucleotides, the CDR3 is TGTGCCAGTGGACTAGCGGGGTCCACCGGGGAGCTGTTTTTT. This translates into CASGLAGSTGELFF.

The chain has TRBV7-8 and TRBJ2-2; 7 nucleotides line up with TRBD2. The CDR3 loop spans 17 amino acids. The V segment lost 5 bases and the J segment 0 bases; nucleotides outside the gene matches: 9. The germline V gene has CDR1 SGHVS and CDR2 FQNEAQ. The CDR3 DNA reads TGTGCCAGCAGCAGTCGCGGGGGAACAACGAACACCGGGGAGCTGTTTTTT. The encoded protein is CASSSRGGTTNTGELFF.

This rearrangement joins TRBV2 to TRBJ2-7; weak D call: TRBD1 (6 bases). The germline gives CDR1 SNHLY, CDR2 FYNNEI. This CDR3 comprises 14 residues. Trimming removed 4 bases from V and 4 bases from J, with 14 bases in between. The CDR3, as DNA: TGTGCCAGCAGTGGGCCAGAACAGGGATACGAGCAGTACGTC. Translated: CASSGPEQGYEQYV.

The V call is TRBV5-1, the J call TRBJ1-5, with 7 bases identical to TRBD1. The CDR3 runs to 17 residues. V gave up 4 bases and J gave up 4 bases; unmatched junction bases: 14. Germline V gives CDR1 SGHRS, CDR2 YFSETQ. In nucleotides, the CDR3 is TGCGCCAGCAGCCCCGCGCCAGGGGGAATTTCTAATCAGCCCCAGCATTTT. This sequence encodes CASSPAPGGISNQPQHF. The variable domain in full, with the rest retrieved from reference TRBV5-1 and TRBJ1-5, is KAGVTQTPRYLIKTRGQQVTLSCSPISGHRSVSWYQQTPGQGLQFLFEYFSETQRNKGNFPGRFSGRQFSNSRSEMNVSTLELGDSALYLCASSPAPGGISNQPQHFGDGTRLSIL.

V and J are TRBV29-1 and TRBJ1-4; D remains ambiguous. Germline CDR1 and CDR2: SQVTM and ANQGSEA. This CDR3 spans 10 amino acids. Trimming shortened V by 7 bases and J by 7 bases, and 7 bases separated the two germline ends. This chain's CDR3 is CSDGGEKLFF. The CDR3 DNA reads TGCAGCGACGGAGGTGAAAAACTGTTTTTT. The full variable domain, rest sourced from reference TRBV29-1 and TRBJ1-4, is SAVISQKPSRDICQRGTSLTIQCQVDSQVTMMFWYRQQPGQSLTLIATANQGSEATYESGFVIDKFPISRPNLTFSTLTVSNMSPEDSSIYLCSDGGEKLFFGSGTQLSVL.

The chain has TRBV5-5 and TRBJ2-3; 7 bases line up with TRBD2. V lost 4 bases and J lost 3; bases outside the gene matches: 5. CDR3 length: 14 amino acids. The germline CDR1 and CDR2 sequences are SGHKS and YYEKEE (reference sequence). Here the CDR3 DNA reads TGTGCCAGCAGCCTCGGACTAGAAACAGATACGCAGTATTTT. Translation: CASSLGLETDTQYF.

The chain employs TRBV27 and TRBJ2-7; perhaps TRBD1 as D (6 bases). Germline CDR1 reads MNHEY; CDR2 reads SMNVEV (reference sequence). V dropped 2 bases and J dropped 3 bases, with 8 bases sitting between them. The CDR3 consists of 13 residues. CDR3 region: CASSLAGDYEQYF. The CDR3 coding sequence is TGTGCCAGCAGTTTAGCAGGGGACTACGAGCAGTACTTC.

V gene TRBV28 combines with J gene TRBJ1-2; D might be TRBD1 (6 bases). Germline V gene lookup returns CDR1 MDHEN and CDR2 SYDVKM. The V end lost 5 bases, the J end lost 0 bases, and 13 bases lay between the germline ends. CDR3 size: 15 residues. The CDR3 sequence: CASSPTGVTNYGYTF. As DNA, the CDR3 is TGTGCCAGCAGTCCGACAGGAGTTACTAACTATGGCTACACCTTC.

The chain recombines TRBV7-2 with TRBJ1-5, with D tentatively TRBD1 (5 bases). Germline lookup yields CDR1 SGHTA and CDR2 FQGNSA. This CDR3 region has 15 residues. V was clipped by 2 bases and J by 9 bases, with 17 bases between them. The CDR3 sequence: CASSLSGLRDRPQHF. DNA of the CDR3: TGTGCCAGCAGCTTATCAGGGCTTAGAGATAGGCCCCAGCATTTT.

V is TRBV9 and J is TRBJ1-3; D remains unclear. The V end lost 1 base, the J end lost 2 bases, and 7 bases lay between the germline ends. Germline loops: CDR1 SGDLS, CDR2 YYNGEE. There are 14 residues in the CDR3. CDR3 sequence: CASSVQTAGNTIYF. The CDR3 DNA reads as TGTGCCAGCAGCGTACAGACTGCTGGAAACACCATATATTTT. The full variable domain, its missing parts supplied by reference TRBV9 and TRBJ1-3, is DSGVTQTPKHLITATGQRVTLRCSPRSGDLSVYWYQQSLDQGLQFLIQYYNGEERAKGNILERFSAQQFPDLHSELNLSSLELGDSALYFCASSVQTAGNTIYFGEGSWLTVV.

This chain connects TRBV6-5 to TRBJ2-6; D not resolved. The CDR3 length is 16 residues. Deletions cut 0 bases from V and 0 bases from J, with 6 bases between. Germline CDR1 is MNHEY and CDR2 is SVGAGI. CDR3 sequence reads: CASSYSYNSGANVLTF. The CDR3 nucleotides read TGTGCCAGCAGTTACTCGTACAACTCTGGGGCCAACGTCCTGACTTTC.

The chain links TRBV30 to TRBJ1-1; D remains unclear. CDR1 and CDR2 (germline): GTSNPN, SVGIG (reference sequence). The CDR3 consists of 13 residues. The germline V and J ends were trimmed by 8 bases and 3 bases, with 16 bases remaining between them. CDR3 in amino acids: CAGNSGYDTEAFF. Here the CDR3 DNA reads TGTGCCGGAAATTCGGGATATGACACTGAAGCTTTCTTT.

This rearrangement joins TRBV19 to TRBJ2-1; TRBD2 is a possible D gene (6 bases). Germline V gene lookup returns CDR1 LNHDA and CDR2 SQIVND (reference sequence). V lost 9 bases to trimming and J lost 8 bases, with 20 bases between them. The CDR3 spans 14 residues. CDR3 nucleotide sequence: TGTGCCAGCGGGCGCGGGGACTCCAGGCATGAGCAGTTCTTC. This gives the protein CASGRGDSRHEQFF.

The chain uses TRBV2 and TRBJ1-5; 9 bases map to TRBD1. The germline gives CDR1 SNHLY, CDR2 FYNNEI. The CDR3 contains 15 residues. With V trimmed by 5 bases and J by 2 bases, 4 bases remained unmatched. The CDR3 DNA sequence: TGTGCCAGCAGTCGACAGGGGGGAGGCAATCAGCCCCAGCATTTT. Its protein is CASSRQGGGNQPQHF. Full variable domain (missing parts from reference TRBV2 and TRBJ1-5): EPEVTQTPSHQVTQMGQEVILRCVPISNHLYFYWYRQILGQKVEFLVSFYNNEISEKSEIFDDQFSVERPDGSNFTLKIRSTKLEDSAMYFCASSRQGGGNQPQHFGDGTRLSIL.

The V call is TRBV6-5, the J call TRBJ2-1, with TRBD2 matching over 9 bases. The CDR3 extends over 14 amino acids. Germline trimming cut 4 bases from V and 4 bases from J; bases unmatched to any gene: 2. CDR1 and CDR2 from the germline V gene are MNHEY and SVGAGI. CDR3 protein: CASSLAGAYNEQFF. The CDR3 DNA reads as TGTGCCAGCAGTTTAGCGGGGGCGTACAATGAGCAGTTCTTC.

This clone was found a few times. The V call is TRBV4-3, the J call TRBJ1-5; TRBD1 matches 7 bases. Germline lookup yields CDR1 LGHNA and CDR2 YSLEER. This CDR3 has 13 residues. Trimming cost V 3 bases and J 10 bases; bases outside gene matches: 6. The CDR3 sequence is CASSQRGRLPQHF. CDR3 DNA: TGCGCCAGCAGCCAGAGGGGGCGTCTTCCCCAGCATTTT.

The V call is TRBV6-1, the J call TRBJ1-5; weak D call: TRBD1 (6 bases). Germline lookup yields CDR1 MNHNS and CDR2 SASEGT. The CDR3 has 15 amino acids. V lost 3 bases, J lost 6 bases, and 15 bases lay in between. CDR3 sequence: CASSDGRGRGQPQHF. The CDR3 DNA reads TGTGCCAGCAGTGATGGTAGGGGGAGAGGTCAGCCCCAGCATTTT.

This rearrangement joins TRBV5-6 to TRBJ1-4; tentative D call: TRBD1 (6 bases). Germline V lookup: CDR1 SGHDT, CDR2 YYEEEE. CDR3 length equals 13 residues. Trimming removed 4 bases at V and 8 bases at J, with 12 bases between. This CDR3 reads CASSRPGHEKLFF. The CDR3 DNA reads as TGTGCCAGCAGCCGGCCGGGACACGAAAAACTGTTTTTT.

This chain links TRBV7-2 with TRBJ2-5, with 7 bases identical to TRBD1. Germline V gene sequence: CDR1 SGHTA, CDR2 FQGNSA. Trimming took 0 bases from V and 5 from J; bases not matched to a gene: 9. This CDR3 has 16 residues. This CDR3 is CASSLAGQGVQETQYF. The CDR3 DNA follows: TGTGCCAGCAGCTTAGCCGGCCAGGGGGTACAGGAGACCCAGTACTTC.

The J gene is TRBJ2-7, the V gene TRBV19; possibly TRBD1 for D (6 bases). V dropped 2 bases and J dropped 1 base, with 9 bases sitting between them. CDR1 and CDR2 (germline): LNHDA, SQIVND (reference sequence). The CDR3 loop spans 14 amino acids. The CDR3, as DNA: TGTGCCAGTAGTATATGGGACAAGTCCTACGAGCAGTACTTC. This sequence encodes CASSIWDKSYEQYF.

V usage is TRBV9 and J usage is TRBJ2-7; the D gene is possibly TRBD2 (5 bases). There are 14 residues in the CDR3. V lost 4 bases, J lost 3 bases, and 14 bases lay in between. Germline loops: CDR1 SGDLS, CDR2 YYNGEE. CDR3 amino acids: CASSPNFAGYEQYF. In DNA, the CDR3 is TGTGCCAGCAGCCCAAATTTCGCGGGCTACGAGCAGTACTTC.

The chain recombines TRBV18 with TRBJ1-1; possible D gene TRBD1, 6 bases. CDR1 and CDR2 (germline): KGHSH, LQKENI. This CDR3 region has 15 residues. V lost 4 bases to trimming and J lost 5 bases, with 17 bases between them. The chain's CDR3 is CASSQGGMGRTEAFF. The CDR3 DNA is TGTGCCAGCTCACAGGGGGGGATGGGACGGACTGAAGCTTTCTTT.